This T cell receptor (beta chain) was captured by sequencing in a study of T cells in localized non-small cell lung cancer. The table came from immunoSEQ multiplex PCR; TCRdb's copy has only in-frame clones and leaves some out. The table includes around 26,000 clones, 91% detected once. The CDR3 spans 20 residues. V was shortened by 3 bases and J by 4 bases, with 26 bases between the two germline ends. Germline CDR1 reads SGHRS; CDR2 reads YFSETQ. The sample in question was peripheral blood, obtained before any cancer treatment. This chain joins TRBV5-1 and TRBJ2-6; a weak D match, TRBD1 (5 bases). The receptor's source is a female donor aged 60 or older with stage II squamous cell lung carcinoma. CDR3 in amino acids: CASSSQPMDTSLWGANVLTF. DNA for the CDR3: TGCGCCAGCAGCTCGCAGCCTATGGACACGTCCCTGTGGGGGGCCAACGTCCTGACTTTC.